This T cell receptor (beta chain) was documented in a study of Ad26.COV2.S vaccination and SARS-CoV-2 variants. Per the germline V gene, CDR1 is SNHLY and CDR2 is FYNNEI. The V and J ends lost 0 bases and 3 bases respectively, with 32 bases between them. The CDR3 runs to 22 residues. The method was immunoSEQ multiplex PCR; TCRdb's version includes in-frame clones alone and lacks a portion of them. The data contain roughly 350,000 clones, less than 90% of them singletons. Treatment of the sample: some 19 received Ad26.COV2.S at low or high dose, single or two shots; several received placebo; per-sample allocation not given. The study sampled participants on day 63 after the first vaccine or placebo injection.

The sequencing here drew on peripheral blood, taken in a trial of Ad26.COV2.S vaccine versus placebo. The J gene is TRBJ1-1, the V gene TRBV2, with D perhaps matching TRBD1 (6 bases). This TCR was recovered from a person aged 18-65 years who received the Ad26.COV2.S COVID-19 vaccine or a placebo. CDR3 nucleotide sequence: TGTGCCAGCAGTGAAGCCGAGAGGGGGGCGTTCTGGTTTTCAGAGATCGACACTGAAGCTTTCTTT. Protein product: CASSEAERGAFWFSEIDTEAFF. The complete variable domain, with remaining parts taken from reference TRBV2 and TRBJ1-1, reads EPEVTQTPSHQVTQMGQEVILRCVPISNHLYFYWYRQILGQKVEFLVSFYNNEISEKSEIFDDQFSVERPDGSNFTLKIRSTKLEDSAMYFCASSEAERGAFWFSEIDTEAFFGQGTRLTVV.